This T cell receptor beta chain was captured by sequencing in a study of CD8 T cells in ankylosing spondylitis. MiXCR was run by TCRdb on the 5' RACE reads, yielding one entry per CDR3 protein. The sample has over 450,000 distinct CDR3 sequences; roughly 12% are singletons. In the case of this clonotype: The antigen remains undetermined.

Broader study findings: The disease-linked clones had a CD8+ phenotype and low blood frequencies. A TCR beta motif made of fewer than ten highly homologous variants seemed typical of ankylosing spondylitis blood. Significant enrichment of disease-linked clones was reported in matched ankylosing spondylitis synovial fluid.

The CDR3 runs 11 residues. Germline V gene lookup returns CDR1 SEHNR and CDR2 FQNEAQ (reference sequence). V was pared by 4 bases and J by 10 bases, with 10 bases between. This clonotype was sampled from a male donor with ankylosing spondylitis. The chain uses TRBV7-9 and TRBJ1-2, with unresolved D. Material for sequencing was blood, either unsorted or a sorted T cell fraction (not recorded which). The CDR3 DNA reads TGTGCCAGCAGCTCCGGACCGAACTACACCTTC. Protein sequence: CASSSGPNYTF.